This T cell receptor beta chain is drawn from a study of blood T cell repertoires in COVID-19. How the authors handled the data: Amplifying reference gene primers gave estimates of nucleated cell counts. Data came from immunoSEQ multiplex PCR; TCRdb stores just in-frame clones and leaves some out. The V and J calls and the clone size are those of that table, but D and trimming were determined from the DNA. The repertoire holds about 58,000 clones, with about 84% as singletons. The length of the CDR3 is 17 residues. CDR1 SGHRS and CDR2 YFSETQ come from the germline V gene. The ends lost 4 bases at V and 6 bases at J; junction bases unmatched: 16.

The specimen was peripheral blood. This TCR was recovered from a man aged 35 to 55 with active COVID-19. The V call is TRBV5-1, the J call TRBJ1-2, with TRBD1 matching 9 bases. This chain's CDR3 is CASSLRSGDRERNGYTF. The CDR3 coding sequence is TGCGCCAGCAGCCTACGATCCGGGGACAGGGAGAGGAATGGCTACACCTTC.